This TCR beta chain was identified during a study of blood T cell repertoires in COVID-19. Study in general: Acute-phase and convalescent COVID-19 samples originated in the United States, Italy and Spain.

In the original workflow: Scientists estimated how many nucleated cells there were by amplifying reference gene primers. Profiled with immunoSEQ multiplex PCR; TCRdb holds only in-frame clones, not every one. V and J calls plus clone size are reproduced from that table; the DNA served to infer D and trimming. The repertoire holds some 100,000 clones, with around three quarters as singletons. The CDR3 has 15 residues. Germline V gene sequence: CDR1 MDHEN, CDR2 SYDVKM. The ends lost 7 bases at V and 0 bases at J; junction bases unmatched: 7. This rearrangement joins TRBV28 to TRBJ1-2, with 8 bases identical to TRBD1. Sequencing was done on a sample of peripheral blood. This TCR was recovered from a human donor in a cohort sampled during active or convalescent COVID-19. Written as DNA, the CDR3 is TGTGCCAGCAAAATTCCGGGACAGGCTAACTATGGCTACACCTTC. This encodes CASKIPGQANYGYTF.